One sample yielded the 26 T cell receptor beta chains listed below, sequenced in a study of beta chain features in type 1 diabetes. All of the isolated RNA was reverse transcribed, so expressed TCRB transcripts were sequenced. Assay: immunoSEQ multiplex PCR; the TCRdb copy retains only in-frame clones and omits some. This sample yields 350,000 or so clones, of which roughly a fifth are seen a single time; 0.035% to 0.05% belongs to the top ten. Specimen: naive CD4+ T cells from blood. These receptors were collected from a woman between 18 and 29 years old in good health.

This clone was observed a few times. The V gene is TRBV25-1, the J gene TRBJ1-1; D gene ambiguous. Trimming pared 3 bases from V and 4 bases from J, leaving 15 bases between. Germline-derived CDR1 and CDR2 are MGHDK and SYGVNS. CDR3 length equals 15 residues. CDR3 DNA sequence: TGTGCCAGCAGTGATCTGCAGGCGGGAGGCACTGAAGCTTTCTTT. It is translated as CASSDLQAGGTEAFF.

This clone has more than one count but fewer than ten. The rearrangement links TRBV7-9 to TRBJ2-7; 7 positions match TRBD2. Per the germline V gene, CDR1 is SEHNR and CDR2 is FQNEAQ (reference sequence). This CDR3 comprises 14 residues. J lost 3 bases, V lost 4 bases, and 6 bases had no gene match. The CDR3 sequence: CASSSLWGGYEQYF. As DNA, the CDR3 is TGTGCCAGCAGCTCCCTCTGGGGGGGCTACGAGCAGTACTTC.

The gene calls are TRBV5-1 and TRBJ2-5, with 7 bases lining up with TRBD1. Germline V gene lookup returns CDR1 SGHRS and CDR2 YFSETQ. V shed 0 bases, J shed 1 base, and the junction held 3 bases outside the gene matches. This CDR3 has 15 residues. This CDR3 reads CASSLEPGGQETQYF. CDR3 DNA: TGCGCCAGCAGCTTGGAACCAGGGGGCCAAGAGACCCAGTACTTC.

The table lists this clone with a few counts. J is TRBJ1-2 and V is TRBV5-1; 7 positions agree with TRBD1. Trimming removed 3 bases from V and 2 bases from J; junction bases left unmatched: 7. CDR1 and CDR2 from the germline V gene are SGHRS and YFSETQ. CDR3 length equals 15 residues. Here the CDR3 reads CASSSAPQGNYGYTF. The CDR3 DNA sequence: TGCGCCAGCAGCTCGGCCCCACAGGGGAACTATGGCTACACCTTC.

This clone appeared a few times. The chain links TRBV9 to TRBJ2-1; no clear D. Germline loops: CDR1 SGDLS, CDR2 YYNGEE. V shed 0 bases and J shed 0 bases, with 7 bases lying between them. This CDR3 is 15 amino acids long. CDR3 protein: CASSVDQFSYNEQFF. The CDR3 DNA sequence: TGTGCCAGCAGCGTAGACCAGTTCTCCTACAATGAGCAGTTCTTC.

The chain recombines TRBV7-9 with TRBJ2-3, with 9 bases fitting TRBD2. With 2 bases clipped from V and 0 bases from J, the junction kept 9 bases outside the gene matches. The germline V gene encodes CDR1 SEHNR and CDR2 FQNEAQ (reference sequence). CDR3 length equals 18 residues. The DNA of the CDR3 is TGTGCCAGCAGCTTAACGGGGACTAGCCTGGCTAGCACAGATACGCAGTATTTT. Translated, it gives CASSLTGTSLASTDTQYF. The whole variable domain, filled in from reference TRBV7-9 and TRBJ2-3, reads DTGVSQNPRHKITKRGQNVTFRCDPISEHNRLYWYRQTLGQGPEFLTYFQNEAQLEKSRLLSDRFSAERPKGSFSTLEIQRTEQGDSAMYLCASSLTGTSLASTDTQYFGPGTRLTVL.

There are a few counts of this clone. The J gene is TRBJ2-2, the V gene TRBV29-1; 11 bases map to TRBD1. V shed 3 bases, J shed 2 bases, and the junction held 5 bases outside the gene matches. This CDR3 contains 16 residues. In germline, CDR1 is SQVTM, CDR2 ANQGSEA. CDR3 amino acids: CSVDGTGGTNTGELFF. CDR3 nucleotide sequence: TGCAGCGTTGACGGGACAGGGGGGACAAACACCGGGGAGCTGTTTTTT.

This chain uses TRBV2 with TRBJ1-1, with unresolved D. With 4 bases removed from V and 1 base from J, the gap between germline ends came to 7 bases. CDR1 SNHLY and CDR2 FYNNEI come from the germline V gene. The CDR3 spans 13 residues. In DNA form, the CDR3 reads TGTGCCAGCAGTGCAAACAGGAACACTGAAGCTTTCTTT. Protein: CASSANRNTEAFF.

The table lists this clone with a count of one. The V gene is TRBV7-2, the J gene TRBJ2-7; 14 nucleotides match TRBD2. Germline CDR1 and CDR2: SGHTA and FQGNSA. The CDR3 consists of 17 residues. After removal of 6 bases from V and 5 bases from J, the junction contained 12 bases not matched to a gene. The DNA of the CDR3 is TGTGCCAGCAGACCCCCCGGGACTAGCGGGGGAGGCCACGAGCAGTACTTC. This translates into CASRPPGTSGGGHEQYF.

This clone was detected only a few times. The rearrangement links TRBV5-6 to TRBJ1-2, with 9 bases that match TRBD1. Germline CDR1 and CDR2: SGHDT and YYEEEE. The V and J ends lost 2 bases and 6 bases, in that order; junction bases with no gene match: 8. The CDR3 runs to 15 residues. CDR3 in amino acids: CASSLTGGRRDGYTF. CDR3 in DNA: TGTGCCAGCAGCTTAACAGGGGGCCGGAGGGATGGCTACACCTTC.

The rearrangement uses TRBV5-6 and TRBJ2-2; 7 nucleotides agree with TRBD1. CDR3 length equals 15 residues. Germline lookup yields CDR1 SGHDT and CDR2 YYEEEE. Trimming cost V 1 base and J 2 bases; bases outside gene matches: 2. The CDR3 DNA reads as TGTGCCAGCAGCTTGAGACAGGGTAACACCGGGGAGCTGTTTTTT. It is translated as CASSLRQGNTGELFF.

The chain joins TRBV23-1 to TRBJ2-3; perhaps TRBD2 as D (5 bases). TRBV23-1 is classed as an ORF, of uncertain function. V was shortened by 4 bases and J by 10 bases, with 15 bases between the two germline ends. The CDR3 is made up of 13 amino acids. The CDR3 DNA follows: TGCGCCAGCAGTCCCCCCGTGGAGGACCCGCAGTATTTT. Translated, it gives CASSPPVEDPQYF.

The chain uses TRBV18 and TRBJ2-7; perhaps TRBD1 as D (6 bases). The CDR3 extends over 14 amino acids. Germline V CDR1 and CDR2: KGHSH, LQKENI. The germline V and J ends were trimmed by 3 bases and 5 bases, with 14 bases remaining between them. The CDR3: CASSPTGIRDEQYF. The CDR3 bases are TGTGCCAGCTCACCTACAGGGATTAGGGACGAGCAGTACTTC.

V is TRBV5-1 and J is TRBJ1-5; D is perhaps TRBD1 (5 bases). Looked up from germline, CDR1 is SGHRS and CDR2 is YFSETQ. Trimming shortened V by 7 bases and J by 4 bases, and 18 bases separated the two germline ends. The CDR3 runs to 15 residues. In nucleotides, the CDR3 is TGCGCCAGCGCGCGCGGGGACGGAAATAATCAGCCCCAGCATTTT. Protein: CASARGDGNNQPQHF. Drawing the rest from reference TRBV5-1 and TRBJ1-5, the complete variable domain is KAGVTQTPRYLIKTRGQQVTLSCSPISGHRSVSWYQQTPGQGLQFLFEYFSETQRNKGNFPGRFSGRQFSNSRSEMNVSTLELGDSALYLCASARGDGNNQPQHFGDGTRLSIL.

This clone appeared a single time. The CDR3 DNA sequence: TGTGCCAGCACCCGGACAGGAGTCCACTACGAGCAGTACTTC. This translates into CASTRTGVHYEQYF. This chain connects TRBV6-5 to TRBJ2-7; 7 bases map to TRBD1. J gave up 3 bases and V 7 bases, and 9 bases lay outside the gene matches. This CDR3 has 14 amino acids. Per germline, CDR1 MNHEY and CDR2 SVGAGI.

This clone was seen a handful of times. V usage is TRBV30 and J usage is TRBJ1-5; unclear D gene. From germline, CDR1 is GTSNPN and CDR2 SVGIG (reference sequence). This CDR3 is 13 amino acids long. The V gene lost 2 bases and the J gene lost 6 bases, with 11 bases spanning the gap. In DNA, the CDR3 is TGTGCCTGGAGTCCGAACTGGGCTCAGCCCCAGCATTTT. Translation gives CAWSPNWAQPQHF. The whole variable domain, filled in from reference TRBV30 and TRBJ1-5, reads SQTIHQWPATLVQPVGSPLSLECTVEGTSNPNLYWYRQAAGRGLQLLFYSVGIGQISSEVPQNLSASRPQDRQFILSSKKLLLSDSGFYLCAWSPNWAQPQHFGDGTRLSIL.

CDR3 protein: CASSFVIKGTGELFF. CDR3 DNA sequence: TGTGCCAGCAGCTTTGTTATAAAGGGGACCGGGGAGCTGTTTTTT. The chain links TRBV5-6 to TRBJ2-2; tentative D call: TRBD1 (5 bases). The V and J ends lost 2 bases and 5 bases respectively, with 13 bases between them. CDR1 SGHDT and CDR2 YYEEEE come from the germline V gene. This CDR3 comprises 15 residues.

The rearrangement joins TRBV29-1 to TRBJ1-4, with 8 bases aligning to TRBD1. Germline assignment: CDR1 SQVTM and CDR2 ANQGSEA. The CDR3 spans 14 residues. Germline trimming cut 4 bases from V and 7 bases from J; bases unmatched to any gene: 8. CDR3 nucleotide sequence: TGCAGCGTTGCCCGGACAGGGTGGGGTGAAAAACTGTTTTTT. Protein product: CSVARTGWGEKLFF.

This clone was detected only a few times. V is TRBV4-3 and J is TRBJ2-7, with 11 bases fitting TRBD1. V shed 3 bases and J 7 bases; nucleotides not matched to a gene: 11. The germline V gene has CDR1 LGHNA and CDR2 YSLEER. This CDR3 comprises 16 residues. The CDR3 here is CASSHLSGTGGGEQYF. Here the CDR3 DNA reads TGCGCCAGCAGCCATCTCTCCGGGACAGGGGGAGGGGAGCAGTACTTC.

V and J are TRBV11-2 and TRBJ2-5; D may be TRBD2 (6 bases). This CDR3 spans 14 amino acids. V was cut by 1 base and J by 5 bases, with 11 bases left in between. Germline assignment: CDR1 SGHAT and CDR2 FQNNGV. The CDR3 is CASSLGTTMETQYF. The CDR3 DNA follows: TGTGCCAGCAGCTTAGGGACTACCATGGAGACCCAGTACTTC. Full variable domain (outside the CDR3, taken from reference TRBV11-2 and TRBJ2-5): EAGVAQSPRYKIIEKRQSVAFWCNPISGHATLYWYQQILGQGPKLLIQFQNNGVVDDSQLPKDRFSAERLKGVDSTLKIQPAKLEDSAVYLCASSLGTTMETQYFGPGTRLLVL.

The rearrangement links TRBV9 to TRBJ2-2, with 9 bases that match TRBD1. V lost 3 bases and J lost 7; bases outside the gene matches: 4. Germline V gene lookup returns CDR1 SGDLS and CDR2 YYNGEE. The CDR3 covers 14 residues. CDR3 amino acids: CASSGTGEGGELFF. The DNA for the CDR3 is TGTGCCAGCAGCGGGACAGGGGAGGGCGGGGAGCTGTTTTTT.

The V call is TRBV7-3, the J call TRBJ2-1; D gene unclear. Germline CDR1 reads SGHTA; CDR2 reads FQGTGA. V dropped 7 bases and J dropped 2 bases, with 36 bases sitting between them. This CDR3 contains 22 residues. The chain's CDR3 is CASTLLRLPGIYERNTYNEQFF. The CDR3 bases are TGTGCCAGCACCCTCTTAAGATTACCCGGAATCTATGAGAGGAATACCTACAATGAGCAGTTCTTC.

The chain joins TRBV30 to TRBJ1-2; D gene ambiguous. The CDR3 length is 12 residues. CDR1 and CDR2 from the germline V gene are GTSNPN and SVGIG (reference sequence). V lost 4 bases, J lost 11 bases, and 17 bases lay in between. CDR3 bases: TGTGCCTGGATGAGCGGCAGGTTTGGGTACACCTTC. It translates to CAWMSGRFGYTF.

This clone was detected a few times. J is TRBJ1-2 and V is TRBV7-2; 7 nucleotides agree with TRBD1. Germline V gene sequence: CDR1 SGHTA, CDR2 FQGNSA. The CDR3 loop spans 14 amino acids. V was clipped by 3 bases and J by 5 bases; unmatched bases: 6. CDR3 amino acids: CASSLAGQEYGYTF. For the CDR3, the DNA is TGTGCCAGCAGCTTGGCCGGACAGGAGTATGGCTACACCTTC.

In DNA form, the CDR3 reads TGTGCCAGCAGTCTCCAAGACAGGGGGCAAGCTTTCTTT. This translates into CASSLQDRGQAFF. The chain couples TRBV28 to TRBJ1-1; 10 nucleotides agree with TRBD1. J lost 9 bases, V lost 5 bases, and 6 bases had no gene match. Germline CDR1 is MDHEN and CDR2 is SYDVKM. There are 13 residues in the CDR3.

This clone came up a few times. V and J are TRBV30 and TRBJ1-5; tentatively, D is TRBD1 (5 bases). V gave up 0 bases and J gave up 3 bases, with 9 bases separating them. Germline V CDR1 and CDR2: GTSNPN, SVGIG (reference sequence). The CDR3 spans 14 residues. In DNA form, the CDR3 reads TGTGCCTGGAGTGTATCAGGGAACAATCAGCCCCAGCATTTT. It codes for CAWSVSGNNQPQHF.